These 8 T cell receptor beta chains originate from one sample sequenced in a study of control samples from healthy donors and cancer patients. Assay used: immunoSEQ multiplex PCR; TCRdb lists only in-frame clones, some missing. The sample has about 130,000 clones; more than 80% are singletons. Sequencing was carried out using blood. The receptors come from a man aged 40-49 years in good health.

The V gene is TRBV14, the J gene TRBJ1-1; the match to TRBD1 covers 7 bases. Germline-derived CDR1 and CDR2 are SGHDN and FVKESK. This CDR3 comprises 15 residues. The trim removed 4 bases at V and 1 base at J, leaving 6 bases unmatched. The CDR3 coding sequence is TGTGCCAGCAGCCGATACAGGGGTACGAACACTGAAGCTTTCTTT. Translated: CASSRYRGTNTEAFF.

CDR3 region: CASRGQNNEQFF. As DNA, the CDR3 is TGTGCCAGCAGGGGACAGAACAATGAGCAGTTCTTC. The chain links TRBV2 to TRBJ2-1; TRBD1 agrees at 7 bases. From germline, CDR1 is SNHLY and CDR2 FYNNEI. This CDR3 comprises 12 residues. V trimming: 6 bases; J trimming: 5 bases; junction bases outside the gene matches: 1.

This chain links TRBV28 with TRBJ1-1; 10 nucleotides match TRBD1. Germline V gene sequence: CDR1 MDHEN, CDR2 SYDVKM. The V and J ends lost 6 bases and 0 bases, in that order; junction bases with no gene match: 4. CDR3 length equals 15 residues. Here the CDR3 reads CASSDRGRMNTEAFF. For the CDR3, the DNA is TGTGCCAGCAGCGACAGGGGGCGGATGAACACTGAAGCTTTCTTT. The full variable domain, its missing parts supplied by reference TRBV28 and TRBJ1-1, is DVKVTQSSRYLVKRTGEKVFLECVQDMDHENMFWYRQDPGLGLRLIYFSYDVKMKEKGDIPEGYSVSREKKERFSLILESASTNQTSMYLCASSDRGRMNTEAFFGQGTRLTVV.

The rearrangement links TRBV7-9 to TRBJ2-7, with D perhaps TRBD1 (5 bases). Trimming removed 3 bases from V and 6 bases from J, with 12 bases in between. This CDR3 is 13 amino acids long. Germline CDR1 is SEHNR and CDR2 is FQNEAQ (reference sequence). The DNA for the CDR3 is TGTGCCAGCAGCTTCACAGGCCCCGGCGAGCAGTACTTC. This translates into CASSFTGPGEQYF.

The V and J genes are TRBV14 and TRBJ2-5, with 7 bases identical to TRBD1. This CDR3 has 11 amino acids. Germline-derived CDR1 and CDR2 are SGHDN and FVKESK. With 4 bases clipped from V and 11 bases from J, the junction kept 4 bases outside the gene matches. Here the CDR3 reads CASSLQGLQYF. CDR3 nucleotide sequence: TGTGCCAGCAGCCTACAGGGGCTACAGTACTTC.

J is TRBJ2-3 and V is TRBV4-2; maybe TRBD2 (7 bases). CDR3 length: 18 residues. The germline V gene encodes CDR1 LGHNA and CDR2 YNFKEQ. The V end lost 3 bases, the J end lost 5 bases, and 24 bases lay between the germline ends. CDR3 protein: CASSQALGGPSGGDTQYF. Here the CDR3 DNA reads TGTGCCAGCAGCCAGGCTCTCGGGGGGCCTAGCGGTGGAGATACGCAGTATTTT.

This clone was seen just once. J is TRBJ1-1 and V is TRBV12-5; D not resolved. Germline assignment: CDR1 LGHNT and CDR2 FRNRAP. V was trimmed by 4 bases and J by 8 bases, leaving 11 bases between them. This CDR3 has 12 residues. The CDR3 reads CASGSPGSEAFF. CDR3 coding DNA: TGTGCTAGTGGTTCCCCCGGCTCCGAAGCTTTCTTT.

CDR3 in amino acids: CASSYSAAYLTEAFF. The DNA for the CDR3 is TGTGCCAGCAGTTACTCGGCGGCCTACCTCACTGAAGCTTTCTTT. The genes are TRBV6-2 or TRBV6-3 and TRBJ1-1; D remains unclear. The CDR3 has 15 residues. Germline V gene lookup returns CDR1 MNHEY and CDR2 SVGEGT. Trimming took off 0 bases at V and 4 bases at J, with 12 bases between the two ends.